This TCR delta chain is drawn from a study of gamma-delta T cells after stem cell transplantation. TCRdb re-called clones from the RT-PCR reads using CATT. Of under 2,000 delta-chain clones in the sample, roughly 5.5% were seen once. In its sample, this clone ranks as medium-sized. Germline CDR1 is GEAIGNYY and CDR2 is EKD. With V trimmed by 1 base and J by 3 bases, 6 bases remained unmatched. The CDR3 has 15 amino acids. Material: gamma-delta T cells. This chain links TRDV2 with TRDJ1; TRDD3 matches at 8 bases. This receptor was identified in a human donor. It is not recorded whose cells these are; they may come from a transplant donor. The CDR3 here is CACDTLGDFSDKLIF. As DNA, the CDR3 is TGTGCCTGTGACACATTGGGGGATTTTTCCGATAAACTCATCTTT.